This TCR beta chain was identified in a study of blood T cell repertoires in COVID-19 (dated by TCRdb to the early 2020s). Describing the broader study: Samples covering the acute and convalescent phases of COVID-19 were provided by collaborators in the United States, Italy and Spain. A de-identified subject ID, COVID-19 status, age in years and sex were almost always included in the sample metadata. The samples were drawn from the first 160 participants of the ongoing ImmuneRACE study and from 950 to 1,500 subjects provided by 6 global collaborators. The prospective study material was composed of cDNA or gDNA derived from T cells, B-cell-depleted T cells, or PBMCs. The repertoires were released in a freely available public database meant as a resource for research on the immune response to SARS-CoV-2. Where available, HLA class I and class II types were taken from metadata supplied by the sample provider and were not determined by assay-based typing. The dataset comprised deeply sampled blood TCRbeta repertoires from subjects exposed to, actively infected with, or recovered from COVID-19.

The germline V and J ends show losses of 6 bases and 7 bases respectively, and no gene match explains 21 bases of the junction. The germline V gene (reference sequence) provides CDR1 MNHEY and CDR2 SMNVEV. Including the terminal cysteine and phenylalanine, the CDR3 comprises 19 residues. The entry retains the CDR3 DNA only, 57 bases that are in frame from base 1. The immunoSEQ Assay, a bias-controlled multiplex PCR, was used to amplify TCRbeta CDR3 regions from genomic DNA. As for the authors' bioinformatics: The number of nucleated cells in each sample was estimated from the amplification of reference gene primers within the assay. To quantify the absolute abundance of each unique TCRbeta CDR3 rearrangement, sequence reads were collapsed and filtered. For each sample, productive Simpson clonality was calculated as the square root of Simpson's diversity index over productive rearrangements. Imported from immuneACCESS, the table was reduced by TCRdb to in-frame sequences with V and J called. These copies leave out some clones; in studies compared against another copy, an unresolved V gene accounts for under half, and the cause of the remainder is not known. D and trimming come from the DNA, and the V and J calls and clone size come from that table. This sample lists about 240,000 clones; over 75% were detected once. The leading ten clones occupy roughly 1.9% of the sample.

Another Seattle source contributed samples from volunteer blood donors who had recovered from COVID-19. Whole blood was collected in K2EDTA tubes by collaborating institutions according to the institutions' own protocols. For TCRbeta analysis, collaborators shipped samples in one of three forms: frozen whole blood, isolated PBMCs, or DNA extracted from either of those sample types. Summary of the overall study and its limitations: The amount of clinical and demographic metadata varied by source and participant and was provided uncurated.

A remark on this clone: The specificity of this receptor is unknown. The input lacks base qualities; no much larger clone sits a single base away.

The rearrangement combines TRBV27 with TRBJ1-4, with 9 bases in between that match TRBD1. The sequencing input was peripheral blood. This clonotype was sampled from a man between 25 and 39 years old who had recovered from COVID-19. The nucleotide sequence reads as follows: TGTGCCAGCAGCCGAGCCGTGACGGGACAGGGTCGAGGAGGTGAAAAACTGTTTTTT. It translates as CASSRAVTGQGRGGEKLFF.